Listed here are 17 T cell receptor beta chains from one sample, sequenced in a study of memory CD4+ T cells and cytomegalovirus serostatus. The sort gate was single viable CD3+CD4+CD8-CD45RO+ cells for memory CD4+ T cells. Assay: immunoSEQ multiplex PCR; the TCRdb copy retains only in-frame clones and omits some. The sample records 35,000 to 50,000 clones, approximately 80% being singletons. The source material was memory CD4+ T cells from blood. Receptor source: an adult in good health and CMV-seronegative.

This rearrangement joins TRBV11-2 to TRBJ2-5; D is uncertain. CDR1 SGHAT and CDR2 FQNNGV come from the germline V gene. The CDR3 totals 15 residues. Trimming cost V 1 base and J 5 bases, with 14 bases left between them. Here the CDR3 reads CASSLVLAARETQYF. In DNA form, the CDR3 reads TGTGCCAGCAGCTTAGTCCTGGCAGCCCGGGAGACCCAGTACTTC. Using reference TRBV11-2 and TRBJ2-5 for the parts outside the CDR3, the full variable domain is EAGVAQSPRYKIIEKRQSVAFWCNPISGHATLYWYQQILGQGPKLLIQFQNNGVVDDSQLPKDRFSAERLKGVDSTLKIQPAKLEDSAVYLCASSLVLAARETQYFGPGTRLLVL.

The CDR3 nucleotides are TGTGCCAGCAGTTACTCGGGCGACGGCTACACCTTC. It encodes CASSYSGDGYTF. This chain uses TRBV6-5 with TRBJ1-2; D ambiguous. V was trimmed by 0 bases and J by 8 bases, leaving 7 bases between them. The CDR3 extends over 12 amino acids. The germline CDR1 and CDR2 sequences are MNHEY and SVGAGI.

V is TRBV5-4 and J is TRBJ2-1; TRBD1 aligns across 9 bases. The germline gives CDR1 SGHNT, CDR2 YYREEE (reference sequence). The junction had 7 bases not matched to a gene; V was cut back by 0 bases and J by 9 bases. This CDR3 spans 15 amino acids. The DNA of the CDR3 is TGTGCCAGCAGCTTGGAACTGGACAGGGGTACTGAGCAGTTCTTC. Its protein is CASSLELDRGTEQFF.

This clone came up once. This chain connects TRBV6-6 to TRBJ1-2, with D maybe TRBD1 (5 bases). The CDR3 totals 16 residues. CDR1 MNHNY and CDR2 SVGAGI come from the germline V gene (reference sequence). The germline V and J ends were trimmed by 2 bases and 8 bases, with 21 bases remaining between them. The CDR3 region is CASSYPIRVSPEGYTF. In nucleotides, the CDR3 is TGTGCCAGCAGTTACCCCATCAGGGTGTCCCCAGAAGGCTACACCTTC.

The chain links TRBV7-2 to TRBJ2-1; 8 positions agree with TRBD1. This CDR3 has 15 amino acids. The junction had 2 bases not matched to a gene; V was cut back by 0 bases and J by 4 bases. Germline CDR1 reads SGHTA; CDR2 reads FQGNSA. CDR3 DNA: TGTGCCAGCAGCTTAGCGACAGGGGTTTACAATGAGCAGTTCTTC. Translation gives CASSLATGVYNEQFF.

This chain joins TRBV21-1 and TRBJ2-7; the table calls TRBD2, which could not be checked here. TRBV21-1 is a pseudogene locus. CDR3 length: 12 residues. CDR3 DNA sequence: TGTGCCAGCAGCAAAGGCCGAGACGAGCAGTACTTC. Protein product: CASSKGRDEQYF.

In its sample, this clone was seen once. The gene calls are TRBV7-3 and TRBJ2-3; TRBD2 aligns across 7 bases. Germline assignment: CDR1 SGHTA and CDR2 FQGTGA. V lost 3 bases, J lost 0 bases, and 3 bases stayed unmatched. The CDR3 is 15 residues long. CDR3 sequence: CASSLGRVSTDTQYF. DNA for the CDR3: TGTGCCAGCAGCTTGGGGAGGGTTAGCACAGATACGCAGTATTTT.

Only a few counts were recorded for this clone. CDR3 sequence (DNA): TGTGCCAGCAGCTCCTTTGTACCGGGACAGGGGTTAAAATCAGCCCCGAACACTGAAGCTTTCTTT. Translated: CASSSFVPGQGLKSAPNTEAFF. The J gene is TRBJ1-1, the V gene TRBV7-8; 10 bases are shared with TRBD1. V lost 4 bases and J lost 1; bases outside the gene matches: 24. The germline V gene has CDR1 SGHVS and CDR2 FQNEAQ. The CDR3 is 22 amino acids.

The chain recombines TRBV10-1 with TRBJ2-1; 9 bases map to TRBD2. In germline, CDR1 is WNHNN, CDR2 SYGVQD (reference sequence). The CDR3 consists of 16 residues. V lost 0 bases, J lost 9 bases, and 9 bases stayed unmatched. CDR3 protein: CASSESELAGGLEQFF. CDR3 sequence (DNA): TGCGCCAGCAGTGAGTCTGAGTTGGCGGGGGGGCTTGAGCAGTTCTTC.

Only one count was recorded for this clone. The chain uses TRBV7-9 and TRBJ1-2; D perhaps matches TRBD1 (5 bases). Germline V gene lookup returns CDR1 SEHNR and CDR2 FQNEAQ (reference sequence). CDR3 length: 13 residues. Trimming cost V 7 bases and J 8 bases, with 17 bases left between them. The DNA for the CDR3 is TGTGCCAGCACCATTGTGGGAGGGACCGGCTACACCTTC. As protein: CASTIVGGTGYTF.

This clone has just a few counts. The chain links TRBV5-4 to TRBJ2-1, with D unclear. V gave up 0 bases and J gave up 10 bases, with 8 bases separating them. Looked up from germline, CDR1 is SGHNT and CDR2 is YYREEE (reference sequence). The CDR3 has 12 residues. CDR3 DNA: TGTGCCAGCAGCTTGGGTGTAGGGGAGCAGTTCTTC. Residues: CASSLGVGEQFF.

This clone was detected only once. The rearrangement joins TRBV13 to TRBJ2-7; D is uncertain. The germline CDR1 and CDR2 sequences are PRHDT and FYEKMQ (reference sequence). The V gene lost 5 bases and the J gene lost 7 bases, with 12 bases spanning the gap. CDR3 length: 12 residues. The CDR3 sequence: CASSLNRVEQYF. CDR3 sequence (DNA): TGTGCCAGCAGCCTAAACCGGGTTGAGCAGTACTTC.

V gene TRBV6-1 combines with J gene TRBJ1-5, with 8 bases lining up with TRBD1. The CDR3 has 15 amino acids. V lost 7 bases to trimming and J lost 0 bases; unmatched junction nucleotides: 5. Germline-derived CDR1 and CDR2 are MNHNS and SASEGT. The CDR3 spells CASIVDRVSNQPQHF. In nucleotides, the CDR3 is TGTGCCAGCATAGTGGACAGGGTTAGCAATCAGCCCCAGCATTTT.

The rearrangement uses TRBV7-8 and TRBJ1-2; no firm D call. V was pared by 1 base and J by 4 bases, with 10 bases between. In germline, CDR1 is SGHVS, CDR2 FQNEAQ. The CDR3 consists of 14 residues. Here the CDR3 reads CASSLEGFSYGYTF. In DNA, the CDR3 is TGTGCCAGCAGCTTAGAAGGGTTTAGCTATGGCTACACCTTC.

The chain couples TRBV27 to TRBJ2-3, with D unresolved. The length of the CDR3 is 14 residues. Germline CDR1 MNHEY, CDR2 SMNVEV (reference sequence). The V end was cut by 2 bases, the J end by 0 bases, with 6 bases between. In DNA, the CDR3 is TGTGCCAGCAGTTTACCCGGGAGCACAGATACGCAGTATTTT. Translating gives CASSLPGSTDTQYF.

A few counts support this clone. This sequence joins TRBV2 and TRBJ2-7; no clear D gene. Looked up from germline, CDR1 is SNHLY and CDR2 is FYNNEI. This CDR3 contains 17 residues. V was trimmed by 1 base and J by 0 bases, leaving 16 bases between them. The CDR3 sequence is CASSEVSIQTSSYEQYF. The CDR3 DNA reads TGTGCCAGCAGTGAAGTTTCTATTCAGACCAGCTCCTACGAGCAGTACTTC. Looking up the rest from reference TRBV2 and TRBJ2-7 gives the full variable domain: EPEVTQTPSHQVTQMGQEVILRCVPISNHLYFYWYRQILGQKVEFLVSFYNNEISEKSEIFDDQFSVERPDGSNFTLKIRSTKLEDSAMYFCASSEVSIQTSSYEQYFGPGTRLTVT.

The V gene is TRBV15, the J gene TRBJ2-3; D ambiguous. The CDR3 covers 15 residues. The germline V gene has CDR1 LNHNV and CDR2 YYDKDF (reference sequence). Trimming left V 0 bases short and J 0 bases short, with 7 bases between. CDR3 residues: CATSRDFQSTDTQYF. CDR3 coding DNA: TGTGCCACCAGCAGAGATTTCCAGAGCACAGATACGCAGTATTTT.